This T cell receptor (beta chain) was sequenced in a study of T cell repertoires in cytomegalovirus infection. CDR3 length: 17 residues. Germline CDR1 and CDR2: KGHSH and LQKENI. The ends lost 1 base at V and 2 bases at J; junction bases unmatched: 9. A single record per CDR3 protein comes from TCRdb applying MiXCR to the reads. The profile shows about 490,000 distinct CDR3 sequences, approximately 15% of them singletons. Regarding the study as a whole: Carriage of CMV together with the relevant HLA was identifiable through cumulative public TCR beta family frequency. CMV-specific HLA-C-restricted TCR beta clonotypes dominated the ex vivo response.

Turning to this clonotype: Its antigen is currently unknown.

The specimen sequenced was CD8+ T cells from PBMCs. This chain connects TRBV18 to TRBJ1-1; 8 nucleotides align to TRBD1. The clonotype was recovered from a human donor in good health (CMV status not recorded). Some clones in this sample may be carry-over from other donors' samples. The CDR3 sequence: CASSPRDRKPRNTEAFF. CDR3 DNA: TGTGCCAGCTCACCACGGGACAGGAAACCCCGTAACACTGAAGCTTTCTTT. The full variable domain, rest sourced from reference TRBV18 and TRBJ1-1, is NAGVMQNPRHLVRRRGQEARLRCSPMKGHSHVYWYRQLPEEGLKFMVYLQKENIIDESGMPKERFSAEFPKEGPSILRIQQVVRGDSAAYFCASSPRDRKPRNTEAFFGQGTRLTVV.